Given below is one T cell receptor (beta chain) in context. Its antigen is undetermined. These data come from a study of cytomegalovirus exposure and HLA in healthy donors. Study-wide results and limits: Several of the most significant clusters were apparently associated with common viral pathogens in a later analysis.

Primers included in the PCR were 60 Vbeta and 13 Jbeta primers. Clones were read by immunoSEQ multiplex PCR, and TCRdb kept only the in-frame ones, dropping some. This sample has roughly 140,000 clones, with roughly 75% found just once. CDR1 MDHEN and CDR2 SYDVKM come from the germline V gene. V was pared by 6 bases and J by 2 bases, with 11 bases between. The CDR3 totals 14 residues. Sequencing was done on a sample of PBMCs. The V gene is TRBV28, the J gene TRBJ2-1; D is possibly TRBD2 (6 bases). This clonotype was sampled from a female donor in good health and CMV-seronegative. The DNA of the CDR3 is TGTGCCAGCAGAGGAGTAGCGGCCTACAATGAGCAGTTCTTC. Amino acid sequence: CASRGVAAYNEQFF.